This T cell receptor (beta chain) was captured in a study of T cell clonotyping in hematopoietic cell transplantation. Study-level findings and limits: Pathologically expanded recipient clonotypes increased progressively from day 30 to day 180 as diversity fell. Without cell sorting, CD4 versus CD8 contributions remain unresolved. Graft donor and pretransplant recipient Inverse Simpson Index values predicted broader posttransplant TCR diversity.

Only in-frame clones appear in the TCRdb table, and some are missing; sequencing was by immunoSEQ multiplex PCR. In the table there are roughly 13,000 clones, roughly 90% of which are singletons. Comment on this clone: Its specificity is unknown.

With 4 bases clipped from V and 5 bases from J, the junction kept 12 bases outside the gene matches. Germline CDR1 SGHRS, CDR2 YFSETQ. This CDR3 is built from 16 residues. The rearrangement uses TRBV5-1 and TRBJ2-7, with 10 bases aligning to TRBD2. Sequencing input: peripheral blood mononuclear cells. The TCR originated in a man aged 30-40 years in good health. Some clones in this sample may be carry-over from other donors' samples. The CDR3 is CASSPPPSGRSNEQYF. DNA of the CDR3: TGCGCCAGCAGCCCCCCCCCTAGCGGGAGATCCAACGAGCAGTACTTC.